One and the same sample provided the 29 T cell receptor beta chains below, sequenced in a study of Ad26.COV2.S vaccination and SARS-CoV-2 variants. Profiling relied on immunoSEQ multiplex PCR, and the TCRdb table lists in-frame clones only, not all of them. The repertoire consists of about 410,000 clones, with over 75% occurring once and the leading ten covering 1.5% to 2%. Treatment indicated: roughly 20 received Ad26.COV2.S at low or high dose, single or two shots; 5 received placebo; per-sample allocation not given. Sampling took place 63 days after the first vaccine or placebo injection. Sequencing was performed on peripheral blood, taken in a trial of Ad26.COV2.S vaccine versus placebo. The receptors derive from a person between 18 and 65 years old who received the Ad26.COV2.S COVID-19 vaccine or a placebo.

V is TRBV19 and J is TRBJ1-6, with D hard to call. V lost 5 bases, J lost 8 bases, and 10 bases lay in between. CDR1 is LNHDA, CDR2 SQIVND, per germline (reference sequence). The CDR3 length is 13 residues. The CDR3 here is CASSPDGDSPLHF. DNA of the CDR3: TGTGCCAGTAGTCCTGACGGGGATTCACCCCTCCACTTT.

The chain joins TRBV21-1 to TRBJ2-4; TRBD1 is the table's D call and was not checked against the DNA. TRBV21-1 is assigned pseudogene status. The CDR3 covers 14 residues. The CDR3 sequence: CASSRQGAKNIQYF. The CDR3 DNA follows: TGTGCCAGCAGCAGACAGGGGGCCAAAAACATTCAGTACTTC.

This chain links TRBV30 with TRBJ1-2; perhaps TRBD1 as D (5 bases). The CDR3 totals 13 residues. The germline V gene has CDR1 GTSNPN and CDR2 SVGIG (reference sequence). Deletions cut 5 bases from V and 4 bases from J, with 14 bases between. The CDR3 here is CAWSYRSGYGYTF. In DNA form, the CDR3 reads TGTGCCTGGTCGTACAGGTCCGGCTATGGCTACACCTTC.

The rearrangement links TRBV6-1 to TRBJ2-1; tentative D call: TRBD1 (5 bases). The CDR3 has 16 residues. Germline assignment: CDR1 MNHNS and CDR2 SASEGT. Trimming stripped 2 bases from V and 0 bases from J, with 11 bases between. The CDR3 sequence: CASSERGWSSYNEQFF. The CDR3 region has the DNA TGTGCCAGCAGTGAAAGGGGCTGGAGCTCCTACAATGAGCAGTTCTTC.

V gene TRBV6-5 combines with J gene TRBJ1-2, with D possibly being TRBD1 (5 bases). Trimming removed 10 bases from V and 4 bases from J, with 10 bases in between. Germline V gene lookup returns CDR1 MNHEY and CDR2 SVGAGI. This CDR3 has 11 residues. The CDR3 nucleotides read TGTGCCACAACAGGTACCTATGGCTACACCTTC. It specifies CATTGTYGYTF.

The rearrangement links TRBV7-9 to TRBJ2-1, with TRBD2 matching 9 bases. Germline CDR1 reads SEHNR; CDR2 reads FQNEAQ (reference sequence). The CDR3 loop spans 15 amino acids. Trimming cost V 5 bases and J 4 bases; bases outside gene matches: 6. The CDR3 coding sequence is TGTGCCAGCAGCGGGGGGACTAGCCCTTACAATGAGCAGTTCTTC. Protein: CASSGGTSPYNEQFF.

The chain recombines TRBV5-6 with TRBJ1-3; D perhaps matches TRBD1 (6 bases). The CDR3 length is 15 residues. The germline V gene has CDR1 SGHDT and CDR2 YYEEEE. Trimming pared 4 bases from V and 0 bases from J, leaving 11 bases between. CDR3 residues: CASSLGQFSGNTIYF. DNA of the CDR3: TGTGCCAGCAGCCTGGGACAATTCTCTGGAAACACCATATATTTT.

This clone has a single count. The chain joins TRBV18 to TRBJ2-2, with 10 bases fitting TRBD1. The CDR3 is 16 residues long. Germline CDR1 reads KGHSH; CDR2 reads LQKENI. V lost 1 base to trimming and J lost 4 bases; unmatched junction nucleotides: 3. The CDR3 DNA reads TGTGCCAGCTCACCACTCCGGGACAGGGGCACCGGGGAGCTGTTTTTT. Its protein is CASSPLRDRGTGELFF.

The CDR3 reads CASSVTGGAYNEQFF. The DNA for the CDR3 is TGTGCCAGCTCCGTCACGGGTGGGGCTTACAATGAGCAGTTCTTC. V is TRBV5-6 and J is TRBJ2-1, with D possibly matching TRBD1 (5 bases). CDR3 length: 15 residues. From germline, CDR1 is SGHDT and CDR2 YYEEEE. V shed 7 bases and J shed 4 bases, with 18 bases lying between them.

V gene TRBV19 combines with J gene TRBJ2-5; 8 bases are shared with TRBD2. Germline CDR1 is LNHDA and CDR2 is SQIVND (reference sequence). The V gene end was trimmed by 7 bases and the J gene end by 3 bases; junction bases not matched to a gene: 13. This CDR3 has 16 amino acids. For the CDR3, the DNA is TGTGCCAGTACTTTGTCCGGGACTAGAGGGGAAGAGACCCAGTACTTC. Translating it yields CASTLSGTRGEETQYF.

The chain uses TRBV5-4 and TRBJ2-7; 10 positions agree with TRBD1. This CDR3 has 16 amino acids. After removal of 0 bases from V and 3 bases from J, the junction contained 6 bases not matched to a gene. From germline, CDR1 is SGHNT and CDR2 YYREEE (reference sequence). As DNA, the CDR3 is TGTGCCAGCAGCTTGGGAGGGACAGGGGTTTACTACGAGCAGTACTTC. It is translated as CASSLGGTGVYYEQYF.

The chain has TRBV12-5 and TRBJ2-5; TRBD1 matches at 9 bases. The trim removed 1 base at V and 4 bases at J, leaving 7 bases unmatched. Germline loops: CDR1 LGHNT, CDR2 FRNRAP. The CDR3 totals 16 residues. CDR3 coding DNA: TGTGCTAGTGGTTTGGCTCCCGGGACAGGGTCAGAGACCCAGTACTTC. It yields the protein CASGLAPGTGSETQYF.

This clone was seen just once. The chain couples TRBV11-2 to TRBJ2-3; possibly TRBD2 for D (5 bases). This CDR3 has 15 residues. Trimming shortened V by 5 bases and J by 1 base, and 13 bases separated the two germline ends. The germline gives CDR1 SGHAT, CDR2 FQNNGV. The CDR3: CASSLGVGRTDTQYF. The CDR3 bases are TGTGCCAGCAGCCTCGGGGTCGGTCGCACAGATACGCAGTATTTT.

The chain uses TRBV6-1 and TRBJ1-3, with 7 positions matching TRBD1. The CDR3 consists of 16 residues. In germline, CDR1 is MNHNS, CDR2 SASEGT. V dropped 4 bases and J dropped 0; count of bases not matched to a gene: 6. CDR3 nucleotides: TGTGCCAGCAGTGGTTCGGGACAGCTCTCTGGAAACACCATATATTTT. Its protein product is CASSGSGQLSGNTIYF.

The chain is built from TRBV5-4 and TRBJ2-3, with D unclear. V lost 3 bases and J lost 1, with 12 bases in between. CDR1 SGHNT and CDR2 YYREEE come from the germline V gene (reference sequence). The CDR3 spans 15 residues. The CDR3 nucleotides are TGTGCCAGCAGCTCCCCCGCAATGGGCACAGATACGCAGTATTTT. It yields the protein CASSSPAMGTDTQYF. The full variable domain, completed using reference TRBV5-4 and TRBJ2-3, is ETGVTQSPTHLIKTRGQQVTLRCSSQSGHNTVSWYQQALGQGPQFIFQYYREEENGRGNFPPRFSGLQFPNYSSELNVNALELDDSALYLCASSSPAMGTDTQYFGPGTRLTVL.

The chain uses TRBV27 and TRBJ2-7; 12 bases are shared with TRBD2. With 0 bases clipped from V and 2 bases from J, the junction kept 2 bases outside the gene matches. Germline lookup yields CDR1 MNHEY and CDR2 SMNVEV (reference sequence). The CDR3 has 16 amino acids. The CDR3 spells CASSLSTSGRPYEQYF. DNA for the CDR3: TGTGCCAGCAGTTTATCTACTAGCGGGAGGCCCTACGAGCAGTACTTC.

V gene TRBV27 combines with J gene TRBJ2-3; D is ambiguous. Looked up from germline, CDR1 is MNHEY and CDR2 is SMNVEV (reference sequence). This CDR3 has 12 amino acids. Deletions cut 3 bases from V and 6 bases from J, with 7 bases between. Here the CDR3 reads CASSLIGDTQYF. The CDR3 DNA sequence: TGTGCCAGCAGTTTGATCGGGGATACGCAGTATTTT.

The count of this clone is one. The J gene is TRBJ2-3, the V gene TRBV24-1, with 10 bases matching TRBD1. The ends lost 4 bases at V and 1 base at J; junction bases unmatched: 7. This CDR3 spans 17 amino acids. Germline CDR1 is KGHDR and CDR2 is SFDVKD. CDR3: CATSEPTGTGGTDTQYF. CDR3 coding DNA: TGTGCCACCAGTGAACCGACCGGGACAGGGGGCACAGATACGCAGTATTTT.

The chain joins TRBV12-3 or TRBV12-4 to TRBJ1-1, with a tentative D call TRBD1 (5 bases). V lost 3 bases and J 7 bases, leaving 6 bases between the germline ends. This CDR3 contains 11 residues. In nucleotides, the CDR3 is TGTGCCAGCAGTTTGGGGGATGAAGCTTTCTTT. As protein: CASSLGDEAFF.

The table lists this clone with a count of one. This rearrangement joins TRBV30 to TRBJ2-7; 9 bases match TRBD2. This CDR3 region has 16 residues. Germline trimming cut 1 base from V and 2 bases from J; bases unmatched to any gene: 9. Germline CDR1 and CDR2: GTSNPN and SVGIG (reference sequence). The CDR3 sequence: CAWSGTGTSLAYEQYF. CDR3 coding DNA: TGTGCCTGGAGTGGAACCGGGACTAGCCTTGCCTACGAGCAGTACTTC. The whole variable domain, filled in from reference TRBV30 and TRBJ2-7, reads SQTIHQWPATLVQPVGSPLSLECTVEGTSNPNLYWYRQAAGRGLQLLFYSVGIGQISSEVPQNLSASRPQDRQFILSSKKLLLSDSGFYLCAWSGTGTSLAYEQYFGPGTRLTVT.

The chain carries TRBV7-2 and TRBJ1-3, with 9 bases lining up with TRBD1. With V trimmed by 4 bases and J by 0 bases, 1 base remained unmatched. Germline values: CDR1 SGHTA, CDR2 FQGNSA. The CDR3 runs 15 residues. The CDR3 DNA follows: TGTGCCAGCAGCTGGACAGGGGACTCTGGAAACACCATATATTTT. It encodes CASSWTGDSGNTIYF.

This chain joins TRBV5-1 and TRBJ2-7, with 9 bases matching TRBD2. V was pared by 4 bases and J by 2 bases, with 7 bases of the junction left unmatched. CDR1 SGHRS and CDR2 YFSETQ come from the germline V gene. There are 15 residues in the CDR3. In DNA form, the CDR3 reads TGCGCCAGCAGCGAGACTAGCGGCATAGCCTACGAGCAGTACTTC. Translation gives CASSETSGIAYEQYF.

J is TRBJ2-3 and V is TRBV4-2; TRBD2 is a possible D gene (7 bases). Per germline, CDR1 LGHNA and CDR2 YNFKEQ. V lost 8 bases and J lost 0, with 15 bases in between. The CDR3 has 15 amino acids. This CDR3 is CASGGGLASTDTQYF. The CDR3 DNA follows: TGTGCCAGCGGGGGGGGCCTAGCTAGCACAGATACGCAGTATTTT.

The chain joins TRBV28 to TRBJ2-1; TRBD2 is a possible D gene (6 bases). The germline gives CDR1 MDHEN, CDR2 SYDVKM. The CDR3 extends over 15 amino acids. Trimming removed 3 bases from V and 2 bases from J, with 11 bases in between. The CDR3 is CASSFSGVAYNEQFF. The CDR3 region has the DNA TGTGCCAGCAGTTTTTCGGGGGTCGCCTACAATGAGCAGTTCTTC.

V usage is TRBV24-1 and J usage is TRBJ2-3; 10 bases align to TRBD2. After removal of 2 bases from V and 4 bases from J, the junction contained 8 bases not matched to a gene. Germline lookup yields CDR1 KGHDR and CDR2 SFDVKD. This CDR3 is 17 amino acids long. The CDR3 here is CATSDSTSGMAPDTQYF. The DNA for the CDR3 is TGTGCCACCAGTGATTCAACTAGCGGGATGGCGCCAGATACGCAGTATTTT.

The chain has TRBV11-2 and TRBJ2-3; D remains ambiguous. V gave up 5 bases and J gave up 2 bases, with 8 bases separating them. Germline V CDR1 and CDR2: SGHAT, FQNNGV. This CDR3 is 13 amino acids long. The DNA for the CDR3 is TGTGCCAGCAGCCCTCGATACACAGATACGCAGTATTTT. This gives the protein CASSPRYTDTQYF.

This clone was seen just once. J is TRBJ2-1 and V is TRBV20-1; D is uncertain. Per germline, CDR1 DFQATT and CDR2 SNEGSKA (reference sequence). V gave up 3 bases and J gave up 7 bases, with 13 bases separating them. This CDR3 comprises 13 residues. The CDR3 is CSASLQMSNEQFF. The CDR3, as DNA: TGCAGTGCTAGTCTACAGATGAGTAATGAGCAGTTCTTC.

In DNA, the CDR3 is TGTGCCTGGAGTGTAATCATGAACACTGAAGCTTTCTTT. It encodes CAWSVIMNTEAFF. The V and J genes are TRBV30 and TRBJ1-1; D is uncertain. Germline V gene sequence: CDR1 GTSNPN, CDR2 SVGIG (reference sequence). V lost 0 bases and J 0 bases, leaving 5 bases between the germline ends. The CDR3 consists of 13 residues.

This clone has just a few counts. The chain recombines TRBV6-6 with TRBJ1-5, with a weak D call TRBD1 (6 bases). There are 17 residues in the CDR3. The germline V and J ends were trimmed by 5 bases and 1 base, with 18 bases remaining between them. Germline V lookup: CDR1 MNHNY, CDR2 SVGAGI (reference sequence). The CDR3 is CASSPYLSRGSNQPQHF. CDR3 nucleotides: TGTGCCAGCAGTCCATATCTCTCTAGGGGGAGCAATCAGCCCCAGCATTTT.